By frequency in the sample, the clone carrying this T cell receptor (beta chain) is medium-sized. Its antigen remains unknown. The data stem from a study of OX40 agonist ivuxolimab in advanced cancers. Overall study: Dose-escalation patients had hepatocellular carcinoma, melanoma, renal cell or head and neck cancer. Study findings and constraints: Expanded clones belonging to CD8+ T cells outnumbered, on average, those of CD4+.

The method was immunoSEQ multiplex PCR; TCRdb's version includes in-frame clones alone and lacks a portion of them. The sample shows 25,000 to 30,000 clones, 90% of them seen only once. Germline values: CDR1 GTSNPN, CDR2 SVGIG (reference sequence). V gave up 5 bases and J gave up 5 bases, with 15 bases separating them. This CDR3 is built from 14 residues. Patients with autoimmune history or systemic immunosuppression were excluded. Patients had blood sampled at baseline and again on cycle 4 day 1 and cycle 7 day 1. This clonotype was obtained from an adult with an advanced solid tumor such as melanoma, head and neck, liver or kidney cancer. Sequencing used CD4+ or CD8+ T cells sorted from blood, obtained in a trial of the OX40 agonist ivuxolimab. This rearrangement joins TRBV30 to TRBJ2-2; weak D call: TRBD1 (7 bases). The CDR3 is CAWSTGDFTGELFF. The CDR3 DNA sequence: TGTGCCTGGTCCACAGGGGACTTTACCGGGGAGCTGTTTTTT. The whole variable domain, remainder taken from reference TRBV30 and TRBJ2-2, is SQTIHQWPATLVQPVGSPLSLECTVEGTSNPNLYWYRQAAGRGLQLLFYSVGIGQISSEVPQNLSASRPQDRQFILSSKKLLLSDSGFYLCAWSTGDFTGELFFGEGSRLTVL.